The next 15 T cell receptor beta chains were all read from a single sample in a study of shared clonotypes between healthy human individuals. Only CD45RO-negative cells positively selected for CCR7 counted as naive CD8 cells, so terminally differentiated effector memory CD45RA+ cells were excluded. The assay was immunoSEQ multiplex PCR, and TCRdb's table has in-frame clones only and misses some. The sample lists some 2 million clones, about 95% occurring once. The sample comprised naive CD8+ T cells sorted from blood. The receptors come from a man younger than 35 in good health.

The rearrangement uses TRBV4-1 and TRBJ1-6; no clear D gene. The CDR3 length is 14 residues. From germline, CDR1 is MGHRA and CDR2 YSYEKL. Trimming took off 1 base at V and 7 bases at J, with 8 bases between the two ends. CDR3 sequence: CASSQVGPNSPLHF. CDR3 bases: TGCGCCAGCAGCCAAGTTGGCCCAAATTCACCCCTCCACTTT.

The rearrangement links TRBV5-1 to TRBJ2-6; no reliable D call. Trimming cost V 2 bases and J 0 bases, with 15 bases left between them. Germline V gene data show CDR1 as SGHRS and CDR2 as YFSETQ. The CDR3 runs 18 residues. The DNA for the CDR3 is TGCGCCAGCAGCTTAACCGGGTTCCCCCTCTCTGGGGCCAACGTCCTGACTTTC. Translating gives CASSLTGFPLSGANVLTF.

The chain carries TRBV4-2 and TRBJ2-7, with TRBD1 matching 7 bases. The CDR3 is made up of 16 amino acids. CDR1 LGHNA and CDR2 YNFKEQ come from the germline V gene. V shed 0 bases, J shed 6 bases, and the junction held 11 bases outside the gene matches. The CDR3 nucleotides are TGTGCCAGCAGCCAAGAGACCGGGACAGTCGGTCCCGAGCAGTACTTC. Amino acid sequence: CASSQETGTVGPEQYF.

Only one count was recorded for this clone. The chain couples TRBV7-9 to TRBJ2-2; the D call may be TRBD1 or TRBD2 (6 bases each). CDR1 and CDR2 (germline): SEHNR, FQNEAQ (reference sequence). Trimming stripped 1 base from V and 4 bases from J, with 10 bases between. The CDR3 has 15 amino acids. CDR3 protein: CASSLVGGRTGELFF. The CDR3, as DNA: TGTGCCAGCAGCTTAGTAGGGGGGCGCACCGGGGAGCTGTTTTTT.

This chain connects TRBV9 to TRBJ2-5; D is unresolved. The CDR3 runs 14 residues. V lost 3 bases, J lost 7 bases, and 16 bases lay in between. Germline CDR1 is SGDLS and CDR2 is YYNGEE. CDR3 DNA sequence: TGTGCCAGCAGCGCCCCCGAACGCTTCGGGACCCAGTACTTC. As protein: CASSAPERFGTQYF.

Remarks on this clone: Additional DNA sequences in this sample encode the identical CDR3. The V call is TRBV27, the J call TRBJ1-2; maybe TRBD1 (6 bases). The CDR3 runs 15 residues. V lost 2 bases and J lost 4, with 14 bases in between. Germline assignment: CDR1 MNHEY and CDR2 SMNVEV (reference sequence). As DNA, the CDR3 is TGTGCCAGCAGTTTAGGACAGACGAGCGTCTATGGCTACACCTTC. It encodes CASSLGQTSVYGYTF.

This chain joins TRBV7-8 and TRBJ2-2, with 13 bases identical to TRBD2. This CDR3 has 20 residues. The germline V gene has CDR1 SGHVS and CDR2 FQNEAQ. V dropped 0 bases and J dropped 0; count of bases not matched to a gene: 7. CDR3 DNA sequence: TGTGCCAGCAGCTTAGCACGACTAGCGGGAGGACCTGCGAACACCGGGGAGCTGTTTTTT. It encodes CASSLARLAGGPANTGELFF.

The chain uses TRBV21-1 and TRBJ1-3. TRBV21-1 is shown as a pseudogene. The CDR3 runs 15 residues. The DNA for the CDR3 is TGTGCCAGCAGCAAAAGGCGGACGGCTGGAAACACCATATATTTT. It codes for CASSKRRTAGNTIYF.

The chain has TRBV27 and TRBJ2-1, with TRBD2 identical over 9 bases. V was clipped by 1 base and J by 4 bases; unmatched bases: 5. The CDR3 has 16 amino acids. CDR1 MNHEY and CDR2 SMNVEV come from the germline V gene (reference sequence). In nucleotides, the CDR3 is TGTGCCAGCAGTTTATTAGGAAGCGGGGGGTACAATGAGCAGTTCTTC. This translates into CASSLLGSGGYNEQFF.

This clone was picked up one time. J is TRBJ2-7 and V is TRBV10-3; D gene unclear. The V end was cut by 8 bases, the J end by 3 bases, with 8 bases between. The CDR3 extends over 11 amino acids. From germline, CDR1 is ENHRY and CDR2 SYGVKD. The chain's CDR3 is CAIADHYEQYF. The CDR3 DNA follows: TGTGCCATCGCTGACCACTACGAGCAGTACTTC.

This chain joins TRBV10-3 and TRBJ2-2; D is perhaps TRBD2 (6 bases). CDR3 length: 15 residues. V lost 6 bases to trimming and J lost 4 bases, with 15 bases between them. Germline CDR1 is ENHRY and CDR2 is SYGVKD. The CDR3 loop is CAIRDRERGTGELFF. The CDR3 bases are TGTGCCATCAGAGACCGGGAGAGAGGCACCGGGGAGCTGTTTTTT.

The chain links TRBV7-2 to TRBJ2-1, with 16 bases that match TRBD2. J lost 7 bases, V lost 5 bases, and 11 bases had no gene match. The CDR3 runs to 18 residues. Germline lookup yields CDR1 SGHTA and CDR2 FQGNSA. This CDR3 reads CASSLGTSGGAYRNEQFF. In DNA form, the CDR3 reads TGTGCCAGCAGCCTGGGGACTAGCGGGGGGGCGTATAGGAATGAGCAGTTCTTC.

This clone was observed a single time. The chain carries TRBV9 and TRBJ1-3; D possibly corresponds to TRBD1 (5 bases). The CDR3 sequence is 14 residues long. Germline-derived CDR1 and CDR2 are SGDLS and YYNGEE. V lost 6 bases to trimming and J lost 4 bases, with 14 bases between them. CDR3 region: CASTQGGTGNTIYF. For the CDR3, the DNA is TGTGCCAGCACCCAAGGTGGGACCGGAAACACCATATATTTT.

This clone was observed a few times. This chain uses TRBV9 with TRBJ1-6; 7 bases map to TRBD1. Looked up from germline, CDR1 is SGDLS and CDR2 is YYNGEE. The trim removed 4 bases at V and 7 bases at J, leaving 8 bases unmatched. The CDR3 is 15 residues long. The CDR3 loop reads CASSLMGTANSPLHF. CDR3 DNA: TGTGCCAGCAGCCTCATGGGGACAGCGAATTCACCCCTCCACTTT. Filled out from reference TRBV9 and TRBJ1-6, the complete variable domain reads DSGVTQTPKHLITATGQRVTLRCSPRSGDLSVYWYQQSLDQGLQFLIQYYNGEERAKGNILERFSAQQFPDLHSELNLSSLELGDSALYFCASSLMGTANSPLHFGNGTRLTVT.

A word on this clone: This sample also contains other DNA sequences that code for the same CDR3. This chain connects TRBV6-5 to TRBJ2-5; unclear D gene. Germline V gives CDR1 MNHEY, CDR2 SVGAGI. This CDR3 region has 13 residues. V shed 0 bases and J shed 5 bases, with 7 bases lying between them. In nucleotides, the CDR3 is TGTGCCAGCAGTTACTCTGGGTGGGAGACCCAGTACTTC. The encoded protein is CASSYSGWETQYF.